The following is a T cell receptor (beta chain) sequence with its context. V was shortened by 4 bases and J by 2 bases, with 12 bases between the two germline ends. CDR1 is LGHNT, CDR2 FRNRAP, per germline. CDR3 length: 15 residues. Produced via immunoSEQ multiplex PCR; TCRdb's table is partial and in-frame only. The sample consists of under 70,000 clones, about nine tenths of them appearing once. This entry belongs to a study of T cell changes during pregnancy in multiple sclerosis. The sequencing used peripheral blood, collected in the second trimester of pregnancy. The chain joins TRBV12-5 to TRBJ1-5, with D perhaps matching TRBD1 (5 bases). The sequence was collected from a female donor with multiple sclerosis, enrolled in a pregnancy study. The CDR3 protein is CASGSFQGGNQPQHF. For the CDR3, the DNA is TGTGCTAGTGGTTCCTTCCAGGGCGGCAATCAGCCCCAGCATTTT. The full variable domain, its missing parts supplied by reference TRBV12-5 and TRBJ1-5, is DARVTQTPRHKVTEMGQEVTMRCQPILGHNTVFWYRQTMMQGLELLAYFRNRAPLDDSGMPKDRFSAEMPDATLATLKIQPSEPRDSAVYFCASGSFQGGNQPQHFGDGTRLSIL.